Reported below is one TCR beta chain. Antigen unknown. The assay was immunoSEQ multiplex PCR, and TCRdb's table has in-frame clones only and misses some. The table shows around 32,000 clones, with 80% to 95% occurring only once. These data are taken from a study of circulating and synovial CD4+ cells in juvenile arthritis. General study results and limits: Some such blood samples were as oligoclonal as synovium. Deeper sequencing increased measured overlap with synovial clonotypes. Bulk blood CD4 samples held at least an order of magnitude more or fewer genomes than CPL.

The CDR3 sequence is 15 residues long. Germline CDR1 MDHEN, CDR2 SYDVKM. V lost 4 bases to trimming and J lost 3 bases; unmatched junction nucleotides: 7. The clonotype comes from a human donor with juvenile idiopathic arthritis. V and J are TRBV28 and TRBJ2-3, with 7 bases fitting TRBD2. Sequencing was performed on CD4+ T cells from blood. The CDR3: CASSSPAGQTDTQYF. The CDR3 nucleotides read TGTGCCAGCAGTTCTCCAGCGGGGCAAACAGATACGCAGTATTTT.